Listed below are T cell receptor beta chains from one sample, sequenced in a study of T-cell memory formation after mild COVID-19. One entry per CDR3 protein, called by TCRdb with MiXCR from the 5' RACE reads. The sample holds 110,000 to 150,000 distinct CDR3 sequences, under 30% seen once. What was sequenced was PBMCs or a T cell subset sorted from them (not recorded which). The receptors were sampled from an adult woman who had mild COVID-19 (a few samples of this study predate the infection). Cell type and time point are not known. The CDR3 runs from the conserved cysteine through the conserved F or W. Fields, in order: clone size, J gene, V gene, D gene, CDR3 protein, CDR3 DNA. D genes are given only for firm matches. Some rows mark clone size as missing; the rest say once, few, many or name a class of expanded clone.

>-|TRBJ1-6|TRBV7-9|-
CASSLAPQSPLHF
TGTGCCAGCAGCTTAGCACCTCAGTCACCCCTCCACTTT
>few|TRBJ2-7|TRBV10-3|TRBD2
CAISELGAGAYEQYF
TGTGCCATCAGTGAGTTAGGAGCGGGGGCCTACGAGCAGTACTTC
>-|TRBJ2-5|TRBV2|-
CASRYQLRDTTQETQYF
TGTGCCAGCAGATATCAACTCAGGGACACCACCCAAGAGACCCAGTACTTC
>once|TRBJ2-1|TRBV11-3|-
CASSLGQDGGWYNEQFF
TGTGCCAGCAGCTTAGGACAAGATGGGGGGTGGTACAATGAGCAGTTCTTC
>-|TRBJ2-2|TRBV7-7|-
CASSPRGGEYTGELFF
TGTGCCAGCAGCCCACGGGGCGGGGAATACACCGGGGAGCTGTTTTTT
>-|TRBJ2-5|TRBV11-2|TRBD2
CASTIAGGDETQYF
TGTGCCAGCACCATCGCCGGGGGGGACGAGACCCAGTACTTC
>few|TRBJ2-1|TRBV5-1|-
CASGGSERLGEQFF
TGCGCCAGCGGAGGTAGCGAACGACTGGGTGAGCAGTTCTTC
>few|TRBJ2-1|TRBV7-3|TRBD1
CASSLGQGVYNEQFF
TGTGCCAGCAGCTTGGGACAGGGTGTCTACAATGAGCAGTTCTTC
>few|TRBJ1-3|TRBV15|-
CATMDRSGNTIYF
TGTGCCACCATGGACCGCTCTGGAAACACCATATATTTT
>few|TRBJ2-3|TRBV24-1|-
CATSGGRLAGDTQYF
TGTGCCACCAGTGGGGGGCGACTAGCAGGAGATACGCAGTATTTT
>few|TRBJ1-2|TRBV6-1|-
CASGGEWEWDGYTF
TGTGCCAGCGGAGGGGAGTGGGAATGGGATGGCTACACCTTC
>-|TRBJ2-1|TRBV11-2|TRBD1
CASSAGTGGLSTYEQFF
TGTGCCAGCAGCGCCGGGACAGGGGGCCTTAGTACCTATGAGCAGTTCTTC
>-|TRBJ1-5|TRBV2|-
CASSQGRGAQPQHF
TGTGCCAGCAGCCAGGGGCGGGGGGCCCAGCCCCAGCATTTT
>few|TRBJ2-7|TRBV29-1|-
CSVTQDNSYEQYF
TGCAGCGTTACACAAGACAACTCCTACGAGCAGTACTTC
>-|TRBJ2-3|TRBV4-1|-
CASSQVMADTQYF
TGCGCCAGCAGCCAAGTAATGGCGGATACGCAGTATTTT
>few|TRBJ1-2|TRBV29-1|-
CSVLTPQSYYGYTF
TGCAGCGTCCTAACCCCTCAGTCCTACTATGGCTACACCTTC
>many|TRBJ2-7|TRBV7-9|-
CASSLAGAPYEQYF
TGTGCCAGCAGCTTAGCGGGGGCCCCCTACGAGCAGTACTTC
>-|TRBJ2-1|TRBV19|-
CASSVGTPSYNEQFF
TGTGCAAGTAGTGTCGGGACACCCTCCTACAATGAGCAGTTCTTC
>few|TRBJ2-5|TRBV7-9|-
CASSSPIQGQETQYF
TGTGCCAGCAGCTCCCCAATTCAGGGTCAAGAGACCCAGTACTTC
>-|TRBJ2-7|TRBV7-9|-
CASSGLLGHYEQYF
TGTGCCAGCAGCGGACTTTTGGGACACTACGAGCAGTACTTC
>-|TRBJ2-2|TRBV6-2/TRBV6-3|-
CASSYPYLPTGELFF
TGTGCCAGCAGTTACCCCTACTTACCAACCGGGGAGCTGTTTTTT
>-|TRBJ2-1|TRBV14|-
CASSQDRPGIQGYNEQFF
TGTGCCAGCAGCCAAGATCGGCCGGGGATACAAGGTTACAATGAGCAGTTCTTC
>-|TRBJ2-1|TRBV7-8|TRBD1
CASSLAGTGSYNEQFF
TGTGCCAGCAGCTTAGCCGGGACAGGCTCCTACAATGAGCAGTTCTTC
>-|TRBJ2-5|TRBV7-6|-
CASSFRGGETQYF
TGTGCCAGCAGCTTCAGAGGGGGAGAGACCCAGTACTTC
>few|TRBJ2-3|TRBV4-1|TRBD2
CASRQVLAGGTDTQYF
TGCGCCAGCAGACAAGTCCTTGCGGGGGGCACAGATACGCAGTATTTT
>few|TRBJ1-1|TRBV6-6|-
CASSPFSNTEAFF
TGTGCCAGCAGTCCCTTTTCGAACACTGAAGCTTTCTTT
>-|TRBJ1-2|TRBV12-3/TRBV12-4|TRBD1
CASSYRQGGIGYGYTF
TGTGCCAGCAGTTACCGACAGGGGGGTATCGGCTATGGCTACACCTTC
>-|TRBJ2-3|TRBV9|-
CASSVESTDTQYF
TGTGCCAGCAGCGTAGAAAGCACAGATACGCAGTATTTT
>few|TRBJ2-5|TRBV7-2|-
CASARPGAKETQYF
TGTGCCAGCGCTCGCCCGGGAGCGAAAGAGACCCAGTACTTC
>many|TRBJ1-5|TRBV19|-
CASSIRGTFYSNQPQHF
TGTGCCAGTAGTATTAGGGGGACCTTTTATAGCAATCAGCCCCAGCATTTT
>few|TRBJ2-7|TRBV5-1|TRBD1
CASSLGRQGGTYEQYF
TGCGCCAGCAGCTTGGGCCGACAGGGTGGCACCTACGAGCAGTACTTC
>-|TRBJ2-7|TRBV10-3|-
CAIRASDSYEQYF
TGTGCCATCAGGGCTAGCGACTCCTACGAGCAGTACTTC
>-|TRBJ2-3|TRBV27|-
CASSLSLLTDTQYF
TGTGCCAGCAGTTTATCCCTTCTCACAGATACGCAGTATTTT
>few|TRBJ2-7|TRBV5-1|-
CASSSVGGGLYEQYF
TGCGCCAGCAGCTCCGTGGGGGGCGGTCTCTACGAGCAGTACTTC
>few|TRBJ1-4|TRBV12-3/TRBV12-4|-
CASTQGVSEKLFF
TGTGCCAGCACCCAAGGGGTTTCCGAAAAACTGTTTTTT
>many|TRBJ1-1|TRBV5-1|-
CASRPEGNTEAFF
TGCGCCAGCAGACCTGAGGGGAACACTGAAGCTTTCTTT
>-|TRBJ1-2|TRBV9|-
CASSVGGVPSRGGYTF
TGTGCCAGCAGCGTAGGGGGGGTCCCCTCTAGAGGTGGCTACACCTTC
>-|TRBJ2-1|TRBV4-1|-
CASSQGTGQLYNEQFF
TGCGCCAGCAGCCAAGGAACTGGGCAGTTATACAATGAGCAGTTCTTC
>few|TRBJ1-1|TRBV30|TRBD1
CAWFGQGIPNTEAFF
TGTGCCTGGTTTGGACAGGGGATTCCGAACACTGAAGCTTTCTTT
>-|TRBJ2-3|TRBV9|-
CASSVEGGARTDTQYF
TGTGCCAGCAGCGTAGAGGGGGGGGCCAGAACAGATACGCAGTATTTT
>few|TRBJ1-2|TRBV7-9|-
CASSLGGVGYTF
TGTGCCAGCAGCTTAGGGGGGGTCGGCTACACCTTC
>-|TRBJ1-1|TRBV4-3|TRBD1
CASSATGENTEAFF
TGCGCCAGCAGCGCGACAGGGGAAAACACTGAAGCTTTCTTT
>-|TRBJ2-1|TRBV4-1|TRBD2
CASSHPGLAEEQFF
TGCGCCAGCAGCCATCCTGGACTAGCGGAAGAGCAGTTCTTC
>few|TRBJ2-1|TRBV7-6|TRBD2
CASSLGAGSSYNEQFF
TGTGCCAGCAGCTTAGGAGCGGGGAGCTCCTACAATGAGCAGTTCTTC
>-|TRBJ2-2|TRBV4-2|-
CASSQGSSINTGELFF
TGTGCCAGCAGCCAAGGGTCTAGCATTAACACCGGGGAGCTGTTTTTT
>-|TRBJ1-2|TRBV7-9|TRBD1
CASSLSTGGNYGYTF
TGTGCCAGCAGCTTAAGTACAGGGGGTAACTATGGCTACACCTTC
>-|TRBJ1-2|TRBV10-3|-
CAVSGPTYGYTF
TGTGCCGTATCCGGGCCAACATATGGCTACACCTTC
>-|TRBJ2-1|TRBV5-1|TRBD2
CASSLALAGANEQFF
TGCGCCAGCAGCTTGGCTCTAGCGGGAGCGAATGAGCAGTTCTTC
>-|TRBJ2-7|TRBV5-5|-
CASSLRDGNYEQYF
TGTGCCAGCAGCTTGCGGGACGGTAATTACGAGCAGTACTTC
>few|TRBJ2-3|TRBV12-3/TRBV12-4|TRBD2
CASSDGLAGGFVTDTQYF
TGTGCCAGCAGCGACGGACTAGCGGGGGGATTCGTCACAGATACGCAGTATTTT
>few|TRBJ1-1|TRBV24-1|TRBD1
CATSRTGYTEAFF
TGTGCCACCTCCCGGACAGGCTACACTGAAGCTTTCTTT
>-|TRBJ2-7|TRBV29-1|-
CSVLAGPYEQYF
TGCAGCGTTCTGGCAGGTCCCTACGAGCAGTACTTC
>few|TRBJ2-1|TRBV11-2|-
CASSSLHNEQFF
TGTGCCAGCAGCTCCTTGCACAATGAGCAGTTCTTC
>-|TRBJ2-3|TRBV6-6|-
CASSSPDLPRPSDTQYF
TGTGCCAGCAGTTCCCCGGACTTACCACGACCTTCAGATACGCAGTATTTT
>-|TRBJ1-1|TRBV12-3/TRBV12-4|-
CASSLVTEMNTEAFF
TGTGCCAGCAGTCTCGTAACAGAGATGAACACTGAAGCTTTCTTT
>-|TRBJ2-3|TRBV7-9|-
CASIVSGSTDTQYF
TGTGCCAGCATCGTGAGTGGAAGCACAGATACGCAGTATTTT
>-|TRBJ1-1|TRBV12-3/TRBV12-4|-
CASSSTGTMNTEAFF
TGTGCCAGCAGCTCCACCGGGACAATGAACACTGAAGCTTTCTTT
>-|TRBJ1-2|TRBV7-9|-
CASSYLERGGGYTF
TGTGCCAGCAGCTACCTAGAGAGAGGGGGTGGCTACACCTTC
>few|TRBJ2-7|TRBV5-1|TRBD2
CASRGGAGEQYF
TGCGCCAGCAGGGGAGGGGCTGGGGAGCAGTACTTC